The rows below give T cell receptor beta chains drawn from one sample of a study of naive and memory T cell subsets. TCRdb recomputed calls from the UMI-ligation and nested PCR reads with MiXCR, one row per CDR3 protein. The table records tens of thousands of distinct CDR3 sequences, around 9% of them present only once. Sequencing was done on a sample of central memory CD8+ T cells from blood. These receptors were taken from a human donor in good health. Both conserved end residues are part of each CDR3. The order of the fields is CDR3 length, V gene, clone size, D gene, J gene, CDR3 protein, CDR3 DNA. The D gene is left open where the match is weak. Some rows have no size entry. The others give once, few or many, or a class for an expanded clone.

CDR3 length: 17
V gene: TRBV4-2
clone size: once
D gene: TRBD2
J gene: TRBJ2-1
CDR3 protein: CASSQDQSGGAYNEQFF
CDR3 DNA: TGTGCCAGCAGCCAAGATCAGTCGGGAGGGGCCTACAATGAGCAGTTCTTC

CDR3 length: 13
V gene: TRBV6-1
clone size: few
D gene: -
J gene: TRBJ1-1
CDR3 protein: CASSSRMDTEAFF
CDR3 DNA: TGTGCCAGCAGTTCTCGCATGGACACTGAAGCTTTCTTT

CDR3 length: 16
V gene: TRBV25-1
clone size: -
D gene: -
J gene: TRBJ1-5
CDR3 protein: CASSKGRTDSNQSQHF
CDR3 DNA: TGTGCCAGCAGTAAAGGACGGACTGACAGCAATCAGTCCCAGCATTTT

CDR3 length: 14
V gene: TRBV5-6
clone size: -
D gene: -
J gene: TRBJ2-7
CDR3 protein: CASSFGSGSYEQYF
CDR3 DNA: TGTGCCAGCAGCTTTGGAAGCGGAAGCTACGAGCAGTACTTC

CDR3 length: 17
V gene: TRBV6-6
clone size: few
D gene: TRBD1
J gene: TRBJ2-1
CDR3 protein: CASSYWDRPSQGNEQFF
CDR3 DNA: TGTGCCAGCAGTTACTGGGACAGGCCCTCGCAGGGCAATGAGCAGTTCTTC

CDR3 length: 16
V gene: TRBV2
clone size: many
D gene: -
J gene: TRBJ2-3
CDR3 protein: CASSKSLALLDGTQYF
CDR3 DNA: TGTGCCAGCAGCAAGAGTTTGGCCCTTCTTGATGGTACGCAGTATTTT

CDR3 length: 15
V gene: TRBV6-2/TRBV6-3
clone size: -
D gene: -
J gene: TRBJ1-1
CDR3 protein: CASSYSTEGGTEAFF
CDR3 DNA: TGTGCCAGCAGTTACTCGACGGAGGGGGGCACTGAAGCTTTCTTT

CDR3 length: 14
V gene: TRBV9
clone size: many
D gene: -
J gene: TRBJ1-2
CDR3 protein: CASSVAIDWDGYTF
CDR3 DNA: TGTGCCAGCAGCGTAGCCATAGACTGGGATGGCTACACCTTC

CDR3 length: 15
V gene: TRBV27
clone size: many
D gene: TRBD2
J gene: TRBJ2-1
CDR3 protein: CASSFQREGYNEQFF
CDR3 DNA: TGTGCCAGCAGTTTTCAGCGGGAGGGATACAATGAGCAGTTCTTC

CDR3 length: 15
V gene: TRBV12-5
clone size: many
D gene: TRBD1
J gene: TRBJ2-1
CDR3 protein: CASGADRGAYNEQFF
CDR3 DNA: TGTGCTAGTGGAGCAGACAGGGGTGCCTACAATGAGCAGTTCTTC

CDR3 length: 19
V gene: TRBV28
clone size: few
D gene: TRBD1
J gene: TRBJ1-3
CDR3 protein: CASSSVVFTGGNTGNTIYF
CDR3 DNA: TGTGCCAGCAGTTCAGTCGTCTTCACAGGGGGAAATACTGGAAACACCATATATTTT

CDR3 length: 14
V gene: TRBV6-2/TRBV6-3
clone size: many
D gene: -
J gene: TRBJ2-6
CDR3 protein: CASSVASGANVLTF
CDR3 DNA: TGTGCCAGCAGTGTCGCTTCTGGGGCCAACGTCCTGACTTTC

CDR3 length: 14
V gene: TRBV18
clone size: many
D gene: -
J gene: TRBJ2-3
CDR3 protein: CASSPTGSTDTQYF
CDR3 DNA: TGTGCCAGCTCACCTACAGGGAGCACAGATACGCAGTATTTT

CDR3 length: 15
V gene: TRBV13
clone size: many
D gene: TRBD1
J gene: TRBJ1-5
CDR3 protein: CASSKGQARNQPQHF
CDR3 DNA: TGTGCCAGCAGCAAAGGACAGGCCCGCAATCAGCCCCAGCATTTT

CDR3 length: 15
V gene: TRBV20-1
clone size: -
D gene: TRBD2
J gene: TRBJ2-7
CDR3 protein: CSARDYLAGVVEQYF
CDR3 DNA: TGCAGTGCTAGAGACTACCTAGCGGGAGTTGTCGAGCAGTACTTC

CDR3 length: 17
V gene: TRBV5-1
clone size: -
D gene: -
J gene: TRBJ2-7
CDR3 protein: CASSLGLTGLESYEQYF
CDR3 DNA: TGCGCCAGCAGCTTGGGATTAACCGGGCTAGAGTCCTACGAGCAGTACTTC

CDR3 length: 17
V gene: TRBV6-1
clone size: few
D gene: -
J gene: TRBJ2-7
CDR3 protein: CASTLPIVQGTTYEQYF
CDR3 DNA: TGTGCCAGCACTCTCCCTATTGTGCAGGGAACTACCTACGAGCAGTACTTC

CDR3 length: 15
V gene: TRBV7-6
clone size: many
D gene: -
J gene: TRBJ2-7
CDR3 protein: CASSAQPGAEYEQYF
CDR3 DNA: TGTGCCAGCAGCGCGCAACCGGGAGCCGAATACGAGCAGTACTTC

CDR3 length: 13
V gene: TRBV27
clone size: -
D gene: -
J gene: TRBJ2-1
CDR3 protein: CASSSGIYNEQFF
CDR3 DNA: TGTGCCAGCAGTTCCGGGATTTACAATGAGCAGTTCTTC

CDR3 length: 13
V gene: TRBV5-1
clone size: few
D gene: -
J gene: TRBJ2-7
CDR3 protein: CASSLTGDYEQYF
CDR3 DNA: TGCGCCAGCAGCTTAACCGGGGACTACGAGCAGTACTTC

CDR3 length: 17
V gene: TRBV20-1
clone size: -
D gene: TRBD2
J gene: TRBJ2-7
CDR3 protein: CSARDRISGRAWDEQYF
CDR3 DNA: TGCAGTGCTAGAGATCGCATTAGCGGGAGGGCCTGGGACGAGCAGTACTTC

CDR3 length: 15
V gene: TRBV28
clone size: -
D gene: -
J gene: TRBJ2-1
CDR3 protein: CASSPWGAVCNEQFF
CDR3 DNA: TGTGCCAGCAGTCCGTGGGGGGCGGTTTGTAATGAGCAGTTCTTC

CDR3 length: 17
V gene: TRBV19
clone size: medium-sized
D gene: -
J gene: TRBJ2-5
CDR3 protein: CASSIDHSGTHQETQYF
CDR3 DNA: TGTGCCAGTAGTATAGATCATTCCGGGACGCACCAAGAGACCCAGTACTTC

CDR3 length: 16
V gene: TRBV19
clone size: few
D gene: -
J gene: TRBJ2-4
CDR3 protein: CASSRGMSMAKNIQYF
CDR3 DNA: TGTGCCAGTAGTAGGGGCATGTCGATGGCCAAAAACATTCAGTACTTC

CDR3 length: 14
V gene: TRBV6-2/TRBV6-3
clone size: many
D gene: -
J gene: TRBJ2-1
CDR3 protein: CASSYQGEVDEQFF
CDR3 DNA: TGTGCCAGCAGTTACCAGGGAGAGGTGGATGAGCAGTTCTTC

CDR3 length: 15
V gene: TRBV7-2
clone size: many
D gene: -
J gene: TRBJ2-7
CDR3 protein: CASSVTPGPTYEQYF
CDR3 DNA: TGTGCCAGCAGCGTAACCCCCGGCCCGACCTACGAGCAGTACTTC

CDR3 length: 15
V gene: TRBV20-1
clone size: few
D gene: -
J gene: TRBJ1-6
CDR3 protein: CSVPTGGTESSPLHF
CDR3 DNA: TGCAGTGTTCCCACCGGTGGTACAGAGAGTTCACCCCTCCACTTT

CDR3 length: 16
V gene: TRBV20-1
clone size: many
D gene: TRBD1
J gene: TRBJ2-3
CDR3 protein: CSVSGTGQGSADTQYF
CDR3 DNA: TGCAGTGTTTCCGGAACAGGACAGGGGAGCGCAGATACGCAGTATTTT

CDR3 length: 12
V gene: TRBV6-2/TRBV6-3
clone size: -
D gene: -
J gene: TRBJ1-5
CDR3 protein: CASRGGTQPQHF
CDR3 DNA: TGTGCCAGCAGAGGAGGGACTCAGCCCCAGCATTTT

CDR3 length: 16
V gene: TRBV5-4
clone size: many
D gene: TRBD2
J gene: TRBJ2-7
CDR3 protein: CASSSDLAGVRLEQYF
CDR3 DNA: TGTGCCAGCAGCTCTGACTTGGCGGGAGTCCGGCTCGAGCAGTACTTC

CDR3 length: 14
V gene: TRBV7-2
clone size: few
D gene: -
J gene: TRBJ2-7
CDR3 protein: CASSLVVGLGEQYF
CDR3 DNA: TGTGCCAGCAGCTTAGTGGTGGGACTGGGCGAGCAGTACTTC

CDR3 length: 17
V gene: TRBV19
clone size: -
D gene: TRBD2
J gene: TRBJ2-7
CDR3 protein: CASSTPAGLAGTYEQYF
CDR3 DNA: TGTGCCAGTAGTACCCCCGCGGGACTAGCGGGTACCTACGAGCAGTACTTC

CDR3 length: 14
V gene: TRBV15
clone size: few
D gene: -
J gene: TRBJ1-2
CDR3 protein: CATSRGLGGDGYTF
CDR3 DNA: TGTGCCACCAGCAGGGGCCTCGGGGGGGATGGCTACACCTTC

CDR3 length: 15
V gene: TRBV6-1
clone size: -
D gene: TRBD2
J gene: TRBJ2-1
CDR3 protein: CASEGTSGSYNEQFF
CDR3 DNA: TGTGCCAGCGAAGGGACTAGCGGGAGTTACAATGAGCAGTTCTTC

CDR3 length: 18
V gene: TRBV7-3
clone size: few
D gene: TRBD2
J gene: TRBJ2-1
CDR3 protein: CASSLRPGLAGLHNEQFF
CDR3 DNA: TGTGCCAGCAGCTTACGGCCGGGACTAGCGGGGCTGCACAATGAGCAGTTCTTC

CDR3 length: 17
V gene: TRBV20-1
clone size: many
D gene: TRBD1
J gene: TRBJ2-5
CDR3 protein: CSARRLGWDRDQETQYF
CDR3 DNA: TGCAGTGCTCGACGTCTTGGGTGGGACAGGGACCAAGAGACCCAGTACTTC

CDR3 length: 15
V gene: TRBV6-2/TRBV6-3
clone size: -
D gene: -
J gene: TRBJ2-7
CDR3 protein: CASRSTPDGSYEQYF
CDR3 DNA: TGTGCCAGCAGATCAACCCCGGACGGCTCCTACGAGCAGTACTTC

CDR3 length: 15
V gene: TRBV7-8
clone size: many
D gene: -
J gene: TRBJ2-7
CDR3 protein: CASSPREMTLYEQYF
CDR3 DNA: TGTGCCAGCAGTCCCAGAGAGATGACCCTCTACGAGCAGTACTTC

CDR3 length: 16
V gene: TRBV6-1
clone size: many
D gene: TRBD1
J gene: TRBJ1-6
CDR3 protein: CASSVRGGTGNSPLHF
CDR3 DNA: TGTGCCAGCAGTGTTCGGGGCGGGACAGGGAATTCACCCCTCCACTTT

CDR3 length: 16
V gene: TRBV28
clone size: -
D gene: TRBD1
J gene: TRBJ1-1
CDR3 protein: CASSFLQGARNTEAFF
CDR3 DNA: TGTGCCAGCAGTTTCTTACAGGGGGCGCGGAACACTGAAGCTTTCTTT

CDR3 length: 16
V gene: TRBV18
clone size: few
D gene: TRBD1
J gene: TRBJ1-3
CDR3 protein: CASSQRDRETGNTIYF
CDR3 DNA: TGTGCCAGCTCCCAAAGGGACAGGGAAACTGGAAACACCATATATTTT

CDR3 length: 15
V gene: TRBV6-4
clone size: many
D gene: TRBD1
J gene: TRBJ2-1
CDR3 protein: CASSDSGTGGAEQFF
CDR3 DNA: TGTGCCAGCAGTGACTCGGGGACAGGGGGCGCTGAGCAGTTCTTC

CDR3 length: 13
V gene: TRBV14
clone size: many
D gene: -
J gene: TRBJ2-7
CDR3 protein: CASRGWSSYEQYF
CDR3 DNA: TGTGCCAGCAGAGGTTGGAGCAGCTACGAGCAGTACTTC

CDR3 length: 15
V gene: TRBV28
clone size: -
D gene: -
J gene: TRBJ1-2
CDR3 protein: CAGSLTGNRVEGYTF
CDR3 DNA: TGTGCCGGCAGCCTCACAGGGAATAGAGTCGAGGGCTACACCTTC

CDR3 length: 13
V gene: TRBV15
clone size: many
D gene: -
J gene: TRBJ2-2
CDR3 protein: CATSRVPDRELFF
CDR3 DNA: TGTGCCACCAGCAGAGTCCCGGACAGGGAGCTGTTTTTT

CDR3 length: 14
V gene: TRBV4-2
clone size: many
D gene: -
J gene: TRBJ2-6
CDR3 protein: CASPANSGANVLTF
CDR3 DNA: TGTGCCAGCCCAGCGAACTCTGGGGCCAACGTCCTGACTTTC

CDR3 length: 17
V gene: TRBV4-2
clone size: -
D gene: TRBD2
J gene: TRBJ2-1
CDR3 protein: CASSHAMGLAGDNEQFF
CDR3 DNA: TGTGCCAGCAGCCATGCGATGGGACTAGCGGGAGACAATGAGCAGTTCTTC

CDR3 length: 14
V gene: TRBV6-6
clone size: many
D gene: -
J gene: TRBJ2-2
CDR3 protein: CASSYSQGLGELFF
CDR3 DNA: TGTGCCAGCAGTTATTCCCAGGGACTCGGGGAGCTGTTTTTT

CDR3 length: 15
V gene: TRBV7-6
clone size: few
D gene: TRBD1
J gene: TRBJ1-4
CDR3 protein: CASSRTGGNNEKLFF
CDR3 DNA: TGTGCCAGCAGCCGAACAGGGGGCAATAATGAAAAACTGTTTTTT

CDR3 length: 13
V gene: TRBV11-1
clone size: -
D gene: -
J gene: TRBJ2-5
CDR3 protein: CASSSQDRETQYF
CDR3 DNA: TGTGCCAGCAGCTCCCAGGATAGGGAGACCCAGTACTTC

CDR3 length: 17
V gene: TRBV20-1
clone size: -
D gene: TRBD2
J gene: TRBJ2-2
CDR3 protein: CSARDRWGLPNTGELFF
CDR3 DNA: TGCAGTGCTAGAGACCGATGGGGACTACCGAACACCGGGGAGCTGTTTTTT

CDR3 length: 16
V gene: TRBV19
clone size: few
D gene: -
J gene: TRBJ2-6
CDR3 protein: CASSIDLGSGANVLTF
CDR3 DNA: TGTGCCAGTAGTATAGATCTTGGCTCTGGGGCCAACGTCCTGACTTTC

CDR3 length: 12
V gene: TRBV7-9
clone size: few
D gene: -
J gene: TRBJ2-3
CDR3 protein: CASSLVGDTQYF
CDR3 DNA: TGTGCCAGCAGCTTAGTGGGAGATACGCAGTATTTT

CDR3 length: 15
V gene: TRBV6-6
clone size: many
D gene: -
J gene: TRBJ1-5
CDR3 protein: CASSTEAGVNQPQHF
CDR3 DNA: TGTGCCAGCAGTACCGAGGCAGGGGTGAATCAGCCCCAGCATTTT

CDR3 length: 14
V gene: TRBV12-3/TRBV12-4
clone size: medium-sized
D gene: -
J gene: TRBJ1-5
CDR3 protein: CASSLTESNQPQHF
CDR3 DNA: TGTGCCAGCAGTTTAACAGAAAGTAATCAGCCCCAGCATTTT

CDR3 length: 14
V gene: TRBV5-4
clone size: many
D gene: TRBD1
J gene: TRBJ2-7
CDR3 protein: CASSFGTGDYEQYF
CDR3 DNA: TGTGCCAGCAGCTTCGGGACAGGAGACTACGAGCAGTACTTC

CDR3 length: 18
V gene: TRBV29-1
clone size: few
D gene: TRBD1
J gene: TRBJ2-7
CDR3 protein: CSVSGARDRASKVYEQYF
CDR3 DNA: TGCAGCGTTAGTGGGGCCCGGGACAGGGCTTCTAAAGTGTACGAGCAGTACTTC